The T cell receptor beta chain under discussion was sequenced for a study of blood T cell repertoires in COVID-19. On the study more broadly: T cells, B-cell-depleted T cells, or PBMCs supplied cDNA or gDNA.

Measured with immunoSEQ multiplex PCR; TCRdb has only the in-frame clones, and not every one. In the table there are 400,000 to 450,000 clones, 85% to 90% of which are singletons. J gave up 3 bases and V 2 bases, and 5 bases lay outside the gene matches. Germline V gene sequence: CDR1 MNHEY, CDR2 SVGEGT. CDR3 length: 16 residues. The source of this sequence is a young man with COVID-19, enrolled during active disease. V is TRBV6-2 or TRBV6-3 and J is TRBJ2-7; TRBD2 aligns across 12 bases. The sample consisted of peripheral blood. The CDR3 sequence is CASSYKSSGGGYEQYF. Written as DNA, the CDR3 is TGTGCCAGCAGTTACAAGTCTAGCGGGGGGGGCTACGAGCAGTACTTC.